These T cell receptor beta chains were read from a single sample in a study of blood T cell repertoires in COVID-19. Clones were read by immunoSEQ multiplex PCR, and TCRdb kept only the in-frame ones, dropping some. The sample yields 210,000 or so clones, 78% seen once. Sequencing used peripheral blood. The receptor source for this set is a woman older than 75 with active or convalescent COVID-19. The CDR3 runs from the conserved cysteine through the conserved F or W. A D gene is named only where the DNA matches it firmly. Clone sizes are given selectively: once, few, many, or a class where the clone is expanded.

j_gene: TRBJ1-2; d_gene: TRBD1; v_gene: TRBV7-2; abundance: -; CDR3nt: TGTGCCAGCAGCCCAACAGACAGGGCCTCTTATGGCTACACCTTC; CDR3aa: CASSPTDRASYGYTF
j_gene: TRBJ2-1; d_gene: TRBD1; v_gene: TRBV28; abundance: -; CDR3nt: TGTGCCAGCAGTTCATTGACAGGGGTTTCTCGGCACAATGAGCAGTTCTTC; CDR3aa: CASSSLTGVSRHNEQFF
j_gene: TRBJ1-1; d_gene: TRBD1; v_gene: TRBV6-2/TRBV6-3; abundance: -; CDR3nt: TGTGCCAGCAGTGACCGGGACAGGGGGACTGAAGCTTTCTTT; CDR3aa: CASSDRDRGTEAFF
j_gene: TRBJ1-4; d_gene: -; v_gene: TRBV5-5; abundance: once; CDR3nt: TGTGCCAGCAGCTTGTTGCCGGGTCCGGATGAAAAACTGTTTTTT; CDR3aa: CASSLLPGPDEKLFF
j_gene: TRBJ1-5; d_gene: -; v_gene: TRBV5-1; abundance: few; CDR3nt: TGCGCCAGCAGCCCAGATAGCAATCAGCCCCAGCATTTT; CDR3aa: CASSPDSNQPQHF
j_gene: TRBJ1-5; d_gene: TRBD1; v_gene: TRBV7-2; abundance: few; CDR3nt: TGTGCCAGCAGCTTAGCTCGTGGGACAGGGGGCAATCAGCCCCAGCATTTT; CDR3aa: CASSLARGTGGNQPQHF
j_gene: TRBJ1-3; d_gene: TRBD1; v_gene: TRBV10-3; abundance: -; CDR3nt: TGTGCCATCAGTGACCCCGACAGGGGGCTACAACTCTCTGGAAACACCATATATTTT; CDR3aa: CAISDPDRGLQLSGNTIYF
j_gene: TRBJ2-5; d_gene: TRBD2; v_gene: TRBV10-3; abundance: -; CDR3nt: TGTGCCATCAGTGACAGCGGGGGGAAACAAGAGACCCAGTACTTC; CDR3aa: CAISDSGGKQETQYF
j_gene: TRBJ2-5; d_gene: TRBD2; v_gene: TRBV11-2; abundance: -; CDR3nt: TGTGCCAGCAGCTTAGCCTCAGCCGGGGGGGGCCAAGAGACCCAGTACTTC; CDR3aa: CASSLASAGGGQETQYF
j_gene: TRBJ1-4; d_gene: -; v_gene: TRBV11-2; abundance: -; CDR3nt: TGTGCCAGCAGCTTAACAGGAAAAGGTGAAAAACTGTTTTTT; CDR3aa: CASSLTGKGEKLFF
j_gene: TRBJ2-3; d_gene: -; v_gene: TRBV9; abundance: few; CDR3nt: TGTGCCAGCAGCCCTATTGGCACAGATACGCAGTATTTT; CDR3aa: CASSPIGTDTQYF
j_gene: TRBJ1-1; d_gene: TRBD1; v_gene: TRBV6-6; abundance: -; CDR3nt: TGTGCCAGCAGTTACCGGACAGGTCCGGAGACTGAAGCTTTCTTT; CDR3aa: CASSYRTGPETEAFF
j_gene: TRBJ2-7; d_gene: TRBD2; v_gene: TRBV11-2; abundance: -; CDR3nt: TGTGCCAGCAGCTTAGAAGCGGGGGGACTTTACGAGCAGTACTTC; CDR3aa: CASSLEAGGLYEQYF